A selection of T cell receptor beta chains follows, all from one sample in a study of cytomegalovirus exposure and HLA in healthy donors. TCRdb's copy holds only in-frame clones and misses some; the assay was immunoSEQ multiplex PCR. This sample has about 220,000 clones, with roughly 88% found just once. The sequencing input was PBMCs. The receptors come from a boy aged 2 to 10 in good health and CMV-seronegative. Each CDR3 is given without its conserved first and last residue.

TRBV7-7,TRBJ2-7,ASSPIGGAGPYEQY
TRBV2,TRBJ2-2,ASTGSNTGELF
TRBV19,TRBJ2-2,ASRPGQGAGELF
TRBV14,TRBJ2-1,ASSLLAGINEQF
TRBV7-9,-,ASSNDRGLSYEQY
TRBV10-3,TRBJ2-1,AIQGWSYNEQF
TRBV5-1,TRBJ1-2,ASSLTDRFNYGYT
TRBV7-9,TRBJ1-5,ASSDSGDQPQH
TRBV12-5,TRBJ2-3,ASGLVLGGGTTDTQY
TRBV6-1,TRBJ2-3,ASSEYSHYPGTDTQY
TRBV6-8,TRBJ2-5,ASSEDREQY
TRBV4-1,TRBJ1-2,ASSQGDRAPNYGYT
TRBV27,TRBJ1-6,ASTKAPVAGYNSPLH
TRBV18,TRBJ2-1,ASSPGQVRMYNEQF
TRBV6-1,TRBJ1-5,ASSEAIRQANQPQH
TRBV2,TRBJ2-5,ASKRDRTQY
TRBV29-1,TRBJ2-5,SVRFQETQY
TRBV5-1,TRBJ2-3,ASSLTSRDTDTQY
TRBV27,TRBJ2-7,ASSPRGLHEQY
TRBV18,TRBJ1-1,ASSQQGGGPTEAF
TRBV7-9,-,ASLGGQAALGEQY
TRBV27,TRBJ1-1,ASSLEVGTEAF
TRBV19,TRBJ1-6,ASSFRDTSYNSPLH
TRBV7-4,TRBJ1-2,ASSLATTGREYGYT
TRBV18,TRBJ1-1,ASSPGGSEAF